Presented here are 15 T cell receptor beta chains from one specimen sequenced in a study of Graves' ophthalmopathy and Graves' hyperthyroidism. Beta-chain TCR CDR3 regions were amplified from RNA transcripts. HTBI primers served in a first-round RT-PCR, which a second-round multiplex PCR followed. Each CDR3 protein is one row after TCRdb ran MiXCR on the multiplex PCR reads. In the table there are about 180,000 distinct CDR3 sequences, 30% to 45% of which are singletons. Sequences were obtained from peripheral blood. These receptors all come from a middle-aged woman with Graves' ophthalmopathy.

The chain employs TRBV9 and TRBJ1-2; no clear D. V shed 4 bases and J shed 0 bases, with 10 bases lying between them. In germline, CDR1 is SGDLS, CDR2 YYNGEE. This CDR3 spans 14 amino acids. This chain's CDR3 is CASSPLTSNYGYTF. The CDR3 DNA follows: TGTGCCAGCAGCCCCTTAACATCTAACTATGGCTACACCTTC. The full variable domain, completed using reference TRBV9 and TRBJ1-2, is DSGVTQTPKHLITATGQRVTLRCSPRSGDLSVYWYQQSLDQGLQFLIQYYNGEERAKGNILERFSAQQFPDLHSELNLSSLELGDSALYFCASSPLTSNYGYTFGSGTRLTVV.

This chain joins TRBV19 and TRBJ2-3; 7 nucleotides line up with TRBD2. The CDR3 loop spans 14 amino acids. J lost 2 bases, V lost 4 bases, and 3 bases had no gene match. The germline gives CDR1 LNHDA, CDR2 SQIVND (reference sequence). This CDR3 is CASSKAGLTDTQYF. The CDR3 coding sequence is TGTGCCAGTAGTAAAGCGGGACTCACAGATACGCAGTATTTT. Full variable domain (remainder filled in from reference TRBV19 and TRBJ2-3): DGGITQSPKYLFRKEGQNVTLSCEQNLNHDAMYWYRQDPGQGLRLIYYSQIVNDFQKGDIAEGYSVSREKKESFPLTVTSAQKNPTAFYLCASSKAGLTDTQYFGPGTRLTVL.

This clonotype was seen ten or more times. The rearrangement joins TRBV12-3 or TRBV12-4 to TRBJ1-6; 8 nucleotides line up with TRBD1. V shed 7 bases, J shed 6 bases, and the junction held 8 bases outside the gene matches. This CDR3 contains 15 residues. CDR3 nucleotides: TGTGCCAGCAACCCCCAGGGGGCAGGTAATTCACCCCTCCACTTT. Its protein is CASNPQGAGNSPLHF.

The chain is built from TRBV28 and TRBJ2-5; TRBD2 matches at 13 bases. The CDR3 covers 16 residues. Per the germline V gene, CDR1 is MDHEN and CDR2 is SYDVKM. The ends lost 4 bases at V and 0 bases at J; junction bases unmatched: 2. CDR3 nucleotides: TGTGCCAGCAGTTCTACTAGCGGGAGGGACCAAGAGACCCAGTACTTC. Protein sequence: CASSSTSGRDQETQYF.

This clonotype came up once. V and J are TRBV28 and TRBJ2-7, with D possibly being TRBD1 (6 bases). The CDR3 runs 16 residues. Trimming left V 3 bases short and J 2 bases short, with 17 bases between. Germline V gene sequence: CDR1 MDHEN, CDR2 SYDVKM. Written as DNA, the CDR3 is TGTGCCAGCAGTTTCCCCACGGACAGATTTGCCTACGAGCAGTACTTC. It specifies CASSFPTDRFAYEQYF.

This clonotype was seen ten or more times. The chain couples TRBV11-2 to TRBJ2-7; 7 positions agree with TRBD2. The CDR3 is made up of 15 amino acids. Trimming at V came to 0 bases and at J to 2 bases, leaving 4 bases not matched to a gene. Germline values: CDR1 SGHAT, CDR2 FQNNGV. The chain's CDR3 is CASSLELAGTYEQYF. DNA of the CDR3: TGTGCCAGCAGCTTAGAGTTAGCGGGTACCTACGAGCAGTACTTC.

A word on this clonotype: This may be a read error, as it is one base from a much larger clone. This rearrangement joins TRBV30 to TRBJ2-2; D gene ambiguous. This CDR3 contains 15 residues. In germline, CDR1 is GTSNPN, CDR2 SVGIG (reference sequence). Trimming took off 5 bases at V and 7 bases at J, with 20 bases between the two ends. The CDR3 region is CAWLSRTVSGGELFF. CDR3 in DNA: TGTGCCTGGCTTTCTCGGACGGTGAGTGGCGGGGAGCTGTTTTTT.

The rearrangement links TRBV6-2 or TRBV6-3 to TRBJ1-5, with D tentatively TRBD1 (5 bases). This CDR3 has 14 amino acids. The germline V gene has CDR1 MNHEY and CDR2 SVGEGT. The V gene lost 9 bases and the J gene lost 7 bases, with 19 bases spanning the gap. CDR3 sequence (DNA): TGTGCCAGTACATCCTCAGGGACTGGACAGCCCCAGCATTTT. It specifies CASTSSGTGQPQHF.

The sample holds many counts of this clonotype. The chain couples TRBV2 to TRBJ2-7, with D maybe TRBD1 (6 bases). In germline, CDR1 is SNHLY, CDR2 FYNNEI. V was clipped by 3 bases and J by 3 bases, with 9 bases between them. This CDR3 is built from 13 residues. The CDR3 region has the DNA TGTGCCAGCAGTGATATCAGGGGCTACGAGCAGTACTTC. Its protein product is CASSDIRGYEQYF.

This clonotype occurred a few times. This chain links TRBV7-2 with TRBJ2-5, with a possible D match to TRBD2 (6 bases). CDR3 length: 16 amino acids. V lost 2 bases, J lost 0 bases, and 13 bases lay in between. Germline CDR1 SGHTA, CDR2 FQGNSA. The CDR3 DNA reads as TGTGCCAGCAGCTTAACGGGACTGTCGTACCAAGAGACCCAGTACTTC. Translating gives CASSLTGLSYQETQYF.

This clonotype was counted ten times or more. The V gene is TRBV19, the J gene TRBJ1-1; 7 bases match TRBD1. The V gene end was trimmed by 5 bases and the J gene end by 0 bases; junction bases not matched to a gene: 6. The germline gives CDR1 LNHDA, CDR2 SQIVND (reference sequence). The CDR3 consists of 15 residues. The DNA of the CDR3 is TGTGCCAGTAGTGTGCTGGGACAGTTGAACACTGAAGCTTTCTTT. Encoded protein: CASSVLGQLNTEAFF.

This clonotype was seen at least ten times. The rearrangement joins TRBV12-3 or TRBV12-4 to TRBJ1-2; D possibly corresponds to TRBD1 (6 bases). V gave up 10 bases and J gave up 2 bases, with 11 bases separating them. This CDR3 contains 12 residues. CDR3 in DNA: TGTGCCATCTACACAGGGAACTATGGCTACACCTTC. Translated, it gives CAIYTGNYGYTF.

The J gene is TRBJ1-5, the V gene TRBV12-3 or TRBV12-4; 9 positions match TRBD1. This CDR3 contains 19 residues. V shed 3 bases, J shed 3 bases, and the junction held 15 bases outside the gene matches. This chain's CDR3 is CASSFLALGQGDPNQPQHF. CDR3 sequence (DNA): TGTGCCAGCAGTTTCCTGGCCCTGGGACAGGGCGATCCCAATCAGCCCCAGCATTTT.

This clonotype was counted many times. The V call is TRBV20-1, the J call TRBJ2-7; TRBD1 is a possible D gene (8 bases). Germline loops: CDR1 DFQATT, CDR2 SNEGSKA (reference sequence). Between the trimmed V and J ends, which lost 2 bases and 4 bases, there was a span of 18 bases. The CDR3 spans 15 residues. The CDR3, as DNA: TGCAGTGCTAGAAACAGGGGGGGACTTCATTACGAGCAGTACTTC. Translated, it gives CSARNRGGLHYEQYF.

The table lists this clonotype with a few counts. The V gene is TRBV12-3 or TRBV12-4, the J gene TRBJ1-5; D is perhaps TRBD1 (5 bases). With 6 bases removed from V and 4 bases from J, the gap between germline ends came to 19 bases. The CDR3 is 16 residues long. This chain's CDR3 is CASSAGTAKPNQPQHF. The DNA of the CDR3 is TGTGCCAGCAGCGCCGGGACGGCGAAACCAAATCAGCCCCAGCATTTT.